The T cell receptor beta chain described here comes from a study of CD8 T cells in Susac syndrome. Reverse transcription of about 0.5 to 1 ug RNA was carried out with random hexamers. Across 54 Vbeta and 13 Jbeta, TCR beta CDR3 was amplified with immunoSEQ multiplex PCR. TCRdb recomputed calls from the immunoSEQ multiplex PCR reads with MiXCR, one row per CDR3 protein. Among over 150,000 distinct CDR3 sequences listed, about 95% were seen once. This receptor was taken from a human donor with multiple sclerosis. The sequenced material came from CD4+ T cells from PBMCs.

CDR3 protein: CSAHSTAGDRNQPQHF. In DNA form, the CDR3 reads TGCAGTGCCCACTCCACCGCTGGGGACCGCAATCAGCCCCAGCATTTT. The rearrangement links TRBV20-1 to TRBJ1-5, with a tentative D call TRBD1 (5 bases). V lost 6 bases to trimming and J lost 2 bases, with 20 bases between them. The V gene's germline CDR1 is DFQATT and CDR2 SNEGSKA (reference sequence). This CDR3 has 16 amino acids.